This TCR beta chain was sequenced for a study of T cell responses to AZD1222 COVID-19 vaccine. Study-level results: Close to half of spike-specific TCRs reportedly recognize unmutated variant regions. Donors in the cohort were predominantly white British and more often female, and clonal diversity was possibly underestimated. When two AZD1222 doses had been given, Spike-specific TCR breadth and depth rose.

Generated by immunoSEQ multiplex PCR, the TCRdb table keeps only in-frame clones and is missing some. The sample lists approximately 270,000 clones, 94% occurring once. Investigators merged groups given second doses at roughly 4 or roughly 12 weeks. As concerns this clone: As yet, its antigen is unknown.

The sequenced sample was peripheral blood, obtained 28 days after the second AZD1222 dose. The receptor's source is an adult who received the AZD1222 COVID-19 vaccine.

The CDR3 region is CASGLAAPHEQYF. CDR3 nucleotide sequence: TGTGCCTCGGGGCTAGCGGCTCCCCACGAGCAGTACTTC. The chain links TRBV28 to TRBJ2-7; 7 bases map to TRBD2. The length of the CDR3 is 13 residues. V lost 11 bases and J lost 5; bases outside the gene matches: 12. In germline, CDR1 is MDHEN, CDR2 SYDVKM.